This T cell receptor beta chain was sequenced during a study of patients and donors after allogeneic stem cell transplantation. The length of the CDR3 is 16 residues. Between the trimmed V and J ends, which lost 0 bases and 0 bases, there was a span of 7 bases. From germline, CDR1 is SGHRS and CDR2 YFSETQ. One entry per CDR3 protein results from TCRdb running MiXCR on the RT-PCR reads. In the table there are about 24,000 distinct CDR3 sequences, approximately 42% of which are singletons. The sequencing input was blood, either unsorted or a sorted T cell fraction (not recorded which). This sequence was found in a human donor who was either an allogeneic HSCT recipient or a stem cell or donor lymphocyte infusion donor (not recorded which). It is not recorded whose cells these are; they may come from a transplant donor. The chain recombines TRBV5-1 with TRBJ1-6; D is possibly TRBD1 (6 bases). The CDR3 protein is CASSLEGGSYNSPLHF. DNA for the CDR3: TGCGCCAGCAGCTTGGAAGGGGGCTCCTATAATTCACCCCTCCACTTT.